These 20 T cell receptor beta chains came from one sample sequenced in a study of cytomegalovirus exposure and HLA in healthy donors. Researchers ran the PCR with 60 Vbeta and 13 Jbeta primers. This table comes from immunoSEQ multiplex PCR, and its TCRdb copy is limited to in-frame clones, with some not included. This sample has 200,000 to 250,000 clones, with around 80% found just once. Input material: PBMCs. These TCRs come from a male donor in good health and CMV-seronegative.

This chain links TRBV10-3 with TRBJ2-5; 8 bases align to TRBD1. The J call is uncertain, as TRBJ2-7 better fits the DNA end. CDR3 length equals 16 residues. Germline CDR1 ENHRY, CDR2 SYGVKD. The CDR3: CAISGSSRGHSYEQYF. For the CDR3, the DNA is TGTGCCATCAGTGGGTCGTCCAGGGGGCACAGCTACGAGCAGTACTTC.

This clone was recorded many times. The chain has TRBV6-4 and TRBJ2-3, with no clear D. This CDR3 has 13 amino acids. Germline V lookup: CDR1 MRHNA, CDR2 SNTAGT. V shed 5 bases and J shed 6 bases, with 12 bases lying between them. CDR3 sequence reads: CASSLNSEDTQYF. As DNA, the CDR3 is TGTGCCAGCAGTCTGAACTCCGAGGATACGCAGTATTTT.

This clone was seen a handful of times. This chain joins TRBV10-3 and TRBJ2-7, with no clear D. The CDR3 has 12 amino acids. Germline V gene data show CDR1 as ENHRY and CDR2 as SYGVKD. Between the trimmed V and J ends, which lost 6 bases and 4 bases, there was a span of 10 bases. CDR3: CAISRLAYEQYF. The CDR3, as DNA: TGTGCCATCAGCCGACTTGCTTACGAGCAGTACTTC.

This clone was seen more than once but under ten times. CDR3 DNA: TGTGCCAGCAGTGAATACCGGGGACAGAACTATGGCTACACCTTC. Protein: CASSEYRGQNYGYTF. The chain couples TRBV6-1 to TRBJ1-2, with 7 bases aligning to TRBD1. V dropped 2 bases and J dropped 2; count of bases not matched to a gene: 5. The CDR3 sequence is 15 residues long. Per germline, CDR1 MNHNS and CDR2 SASEGT.

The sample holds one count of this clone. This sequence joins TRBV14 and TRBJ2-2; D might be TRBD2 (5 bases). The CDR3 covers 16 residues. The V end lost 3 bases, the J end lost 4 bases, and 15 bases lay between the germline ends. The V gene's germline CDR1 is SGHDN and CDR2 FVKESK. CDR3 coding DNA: TGTGCCAGCAGCCACCTCGTGGTGGGGAGCACCGGGGAGCTGTTTTTT. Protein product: CASSHLVVGSTGELFF.

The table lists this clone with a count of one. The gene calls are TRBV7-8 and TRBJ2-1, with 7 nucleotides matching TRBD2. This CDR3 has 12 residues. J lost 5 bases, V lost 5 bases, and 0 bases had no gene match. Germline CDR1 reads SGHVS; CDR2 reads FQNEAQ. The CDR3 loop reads CASSGLDNEQFF. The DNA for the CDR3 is TGTGCCAGCAGCGGACTAGACAATGAGCAGTTCTTC.

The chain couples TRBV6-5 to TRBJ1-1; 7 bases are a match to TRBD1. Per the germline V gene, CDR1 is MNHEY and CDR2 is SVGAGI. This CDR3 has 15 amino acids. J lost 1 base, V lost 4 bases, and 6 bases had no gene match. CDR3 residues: CASSSLTGPNTEAFF. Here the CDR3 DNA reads TGTGCCAGCAGTTCGCTGACAGGGCCGAACACTGAAGCTTTCTTT.

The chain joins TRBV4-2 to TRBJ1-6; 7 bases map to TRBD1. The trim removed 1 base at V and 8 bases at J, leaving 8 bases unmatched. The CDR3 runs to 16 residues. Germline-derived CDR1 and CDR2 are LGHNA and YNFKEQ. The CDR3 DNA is TGTGCCAGCAGCCAAGTTCAGGGGGGTCAGGATTCACCCCTCCACTTT. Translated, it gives CASSQVQGGQDSPLHF.

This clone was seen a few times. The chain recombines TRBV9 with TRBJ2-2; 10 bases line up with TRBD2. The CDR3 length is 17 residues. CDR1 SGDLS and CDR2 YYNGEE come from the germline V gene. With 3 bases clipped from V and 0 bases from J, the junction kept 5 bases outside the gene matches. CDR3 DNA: TGTGCCAGCAGCGGACAAACTAGCGGGGCGAACACCGGGGAGCTGTTTTTT. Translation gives CASSGQTSGANTGELFF.

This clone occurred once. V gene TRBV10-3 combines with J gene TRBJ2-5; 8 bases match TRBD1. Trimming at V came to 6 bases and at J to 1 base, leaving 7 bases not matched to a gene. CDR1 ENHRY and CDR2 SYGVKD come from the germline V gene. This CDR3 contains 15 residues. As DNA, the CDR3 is TGTGCCATCAGCTCCGGGACAGGATCCCAAGAGACCCAGTACTTC. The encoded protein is CAISSGTGSQETQYF.

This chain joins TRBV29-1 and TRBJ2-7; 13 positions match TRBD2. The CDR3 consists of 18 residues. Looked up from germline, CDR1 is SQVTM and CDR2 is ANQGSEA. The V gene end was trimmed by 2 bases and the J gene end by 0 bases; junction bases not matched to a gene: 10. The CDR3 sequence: CSVETPGLAGSNSYEQYF. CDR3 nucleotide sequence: TGCAGCGTTGAAACACCGGGACTAGCGGGATCGAACTCCTACGAGCAGTACTTC.

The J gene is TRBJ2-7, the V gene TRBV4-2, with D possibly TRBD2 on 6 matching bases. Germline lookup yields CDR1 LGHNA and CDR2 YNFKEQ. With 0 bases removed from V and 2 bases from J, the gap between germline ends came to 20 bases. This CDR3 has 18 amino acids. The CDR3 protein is CASSQESGRAAGPYEQYF. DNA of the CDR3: TGTGCCAGCAGCCAAGAAAGTGGCCGGGCAGCGGGCCCCTACGAGCAGTACTTC.

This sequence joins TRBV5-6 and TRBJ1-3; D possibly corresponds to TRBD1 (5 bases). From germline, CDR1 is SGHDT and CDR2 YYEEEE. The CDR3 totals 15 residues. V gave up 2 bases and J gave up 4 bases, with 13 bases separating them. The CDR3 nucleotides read TGTGCCAGCAGCTTCGGCAGGGCATCCGGAAACACCATATATTTT. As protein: CASSFGRASGNTIYF.

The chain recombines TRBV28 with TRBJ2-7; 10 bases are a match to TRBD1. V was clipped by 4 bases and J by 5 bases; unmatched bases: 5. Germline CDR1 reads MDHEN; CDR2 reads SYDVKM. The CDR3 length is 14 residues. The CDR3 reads CASSSDRGYDEQYF. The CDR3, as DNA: TGTGCCAGCAGTTCGGACAGGGGGTACGACGAGCAGTACTTC.

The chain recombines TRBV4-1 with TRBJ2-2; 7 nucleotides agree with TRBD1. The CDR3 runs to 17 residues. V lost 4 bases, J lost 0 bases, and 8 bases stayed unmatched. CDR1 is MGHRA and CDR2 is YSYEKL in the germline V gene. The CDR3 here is CASSPRDRRSNTGELFF. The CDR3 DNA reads TGCGCCAGCAGCCCCCGGGACAGAAGATCGAACACCGGGGAGCTGTTTTTT.

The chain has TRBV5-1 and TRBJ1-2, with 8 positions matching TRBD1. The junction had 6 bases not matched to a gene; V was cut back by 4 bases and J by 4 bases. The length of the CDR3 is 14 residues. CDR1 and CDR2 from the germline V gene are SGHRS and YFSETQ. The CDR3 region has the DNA TGCGCCAGCAGCGATGGACAGGGTGGCTATGGCTACACCTTC. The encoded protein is CASSDGQGGYGYTF.

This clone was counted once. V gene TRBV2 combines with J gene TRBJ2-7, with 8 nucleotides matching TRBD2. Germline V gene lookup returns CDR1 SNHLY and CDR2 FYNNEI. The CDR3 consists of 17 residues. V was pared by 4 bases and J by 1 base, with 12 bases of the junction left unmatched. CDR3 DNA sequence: TGTGCCAGCAGTGCCCAGCTAGTCAGCGGGAGTTCCTACGAGCAGTACTTC. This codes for CASSAQLVSGSSYEQYF.

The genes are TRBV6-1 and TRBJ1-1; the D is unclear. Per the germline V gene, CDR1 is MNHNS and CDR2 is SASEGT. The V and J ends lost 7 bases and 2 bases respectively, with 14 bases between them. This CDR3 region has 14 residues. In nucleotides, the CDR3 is TGTGCCAGCATCCGTTACGGGAGTAACACTGAAGCTTTCTTT. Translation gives CASIRYGSNTEAFF.

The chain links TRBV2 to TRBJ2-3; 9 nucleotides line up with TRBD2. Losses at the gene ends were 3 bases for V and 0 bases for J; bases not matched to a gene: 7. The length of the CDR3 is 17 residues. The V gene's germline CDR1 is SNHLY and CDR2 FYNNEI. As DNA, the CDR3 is TGTGCCAGCAGTGAGCAGATTAGCGGGAGTAGCACAGATACGCAGTATTTT. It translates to CASSEQISGSSTDTQYF.

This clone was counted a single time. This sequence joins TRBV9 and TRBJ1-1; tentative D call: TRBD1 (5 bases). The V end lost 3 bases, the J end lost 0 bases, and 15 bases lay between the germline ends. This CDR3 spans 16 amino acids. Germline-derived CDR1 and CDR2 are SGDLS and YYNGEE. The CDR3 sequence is CASSETFQGMNTEAFF. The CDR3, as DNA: TGTGCCAGCAGCGAGACCTTCCAGGGCATGAACACTGAAGCTTTCTTT.